The subject of this entry is one T cell receptor (beta chain). Its antigen is unidentified. This record comes from a study of cytomegalovirus exposure and HLA in healthy donors. Amplification used 60 Vbeta primers and 13 Jbeta primers. The protocol was immunoSEQ multiplex PCR, while the TCRdb copy is restricted to in-frame clones and leaves out a portion. The sample includes over 100,000 clones, over 60% of them seen just once. Looked up from germline, CDR1 is SGHNT and CDR2 is YYREEE (reference sequence). This CDR3 is built from 13 residues. With 4 bases removed from V and 3 bases from J, the gap between germline ends came to 11 bases. Regarding the study as a whole: Serostatus for CMV was the only available immune exposure information. In a later analysis, V- and J-gene trimming of beta chains associated with a DCLRE1C missense variant, replicated independently. The authors judged a highly shared variant cluster likely a sequencing artifact. The classifier reportedly diagnosed cytomegalovirus status with high sensitivity and specificity.

This clonotype was obtained from a woman aged 18-29 years in good health and CMV-seropositive. Specimen: PBMCs. The rearrangement links TRBV5-4 to TRBJ2-7, with D maybe TRBD2 (5 bases). The CDR3: CASSPQADYEQYF. The DNA for the CDR3 is TGTGCCAGCAGCCCTCAAGCGGACTACGAGCAGTACTTC.